The 20 T cell receptor beta chains listed next were all sequenced from one sample in a study of T cell clonality in common variable immunodeficiency. Generated by immunoSEQ multiplex PCR, the TCRdb table keeps only in-frame clones and is missing some. Observed in the sample are about 37,000 clones, none of them singletons. Sequenced material: peripheral blood mononuclear cells. These receptors came from a person aged 18-69 years in good health.

Many counts were recorded for this clone. Read data end 3 residues before the CDR3 end; the end is taken from the germline J gene. The chain recombines TRBV18 with TRBJ1-2; D not certain. The CDR3 is 12 residues long. Germline CDR1 is KGHSH and CDR2 is LQKENI. CDR3 sequence: CASSPPARGYTF. Partial CDR3 DNA: TGTGCCAGCTCACCCCCTGCTCGGGGC.

In its sample, this clone was seen many times. The sequence runs out 3 residues before the end of the CDR3; the remainder is reconstructed from the germline J gene. The chain couples TRBV20-1 to TRBJ2-3, with 13 bases identical to TRBD2. V shed 4 bases, J shed 0 bases, and the junction held 7 bases outside the gene matches. Germline assignment: CDR1 DFQATT and CDR2 SNEGSKA (reference sequence). The CDR3 loop spans 17 amino acids. CDR3 loop: CSAKGLAGVFSTDTQYF. CDR3 DNA (partial): TGCAGTGCTAAAGGACTAGCGGGGGTTTTTAGCACAGATACG.

This clone has at least ten counts. Coverage ceases 3 residues before the CDR3 finishes, and the germline J gene fills in the end. The genes are TRBV30 and TRBJ1-4; tentative D call: TRBD1 (6 bases). Germline CDR1 is GTSNPN and CDR2 is SVGIG (reference sequence). The CDR3 extends over 15 amino acids. V dropped 1 base and J dropped 8 bases, with 17 bases sitting between them. The CDR3 is CAWSALRTEGEKLFF. The part of the CDR3 DNA that was read is TGTGCCTGGAGTGCCCTCCGGACAGAGGGGGAAAAA.

This clone was recorded many times. The observed sequence ends 3 residues before the CDR3 terminus, with the missing tail filled in from the germline J gene. V usage is TRBV5-8 and J usage is TRBJ1-2; no definite D call. Trimming pared 2 bases from V and 1 base from J, leaving 6 bases between. There are 13 residues in the CDR3. CDR1 is SGHTS, CDR2 YDEGEE, per germline. The part of the CDR3 DNA that was read is TGTGCCAGCAGCTTAAGGTTTAACTATGGC. This encodes CASSLRFNYG. In full, the CDR3 is CASSLRFNYGYTF.

This clone was observed at least ten times. The read gets to within 3 residues of the CDR3 end, and the germline J gene fills in the rest. The V gene is TRBV14, the J gene TRBJ2-7; 8 bases agree with TRBD1. V was clipped by 1 base and J by 5 bases; unmatched bases: 7. CDR1 is SGHDN and CDR2 is FVKESK in the germline V gene. This CDR3 contains 15 residues. The chain's CDR3 is CASSQVGQGTHEQYF. The part of the CDR3 DNA that was read is TGTGCCAGCAGCCAAGTTGGACAGGGCACCCACGAG.

This clone was seen repeatedly, ten times or more. The CDR3 end is not reached by the read, which stops 3 residues before it; the germline J gene fills it in. The gene calls are TRBV5-1 and TRBJ2-5; 8 bases align to TRBD1. Germline V lookup: CDR1 SGHRS, CDR2 YFSETQ. The CDR3 is 15 amino acids. The V and J ends lost 4 bases and 5 bases, in that order; junction bases with no gene match: 10. The sequenced CDR3 bases are TGCGCCAGCAGCCCCGAACCGACAGGGGTGGAGACC. This encodes CASSPEPTGVET. In full, the CDR3 reads CASSPEPTGVETQYF.

This clone was counted ten times or more. The CDR3 end lies 3 residues beyond the end of the read and is filled in from the germline J gene. The J gene is TRBJ2-5, the V gene TRBV29-1, with D perhaps TRBD1 (6 bases). V dropped 6 bases and J dropped 2 bases, with 13 bases sitting between them. This CDR3 has 13 residues. Per the germline V gene, CDR1 is SQVTM and CDR2 is ANQGSEA. The CDR3 here is CSVEVGAQETQYF. The sequenced part of the CDR3 DNA is TGCAGCGTGGAGGTGGGGGCGCAAGAGACC.

This clone was observed many times. The read terminates 3 residues ahead of where the CDR3 ends, so the germline J gene completes it. V usage is TRBV15 and J usage is TRBJ2-7; a weak D match, TRBD2 (5 bases). V shed 0 bases and J shed 5 bases, with 17 bases lying between them. CDR3 length: 16 amino acids. Germline lookup yields CDR1 LNHNV and CDR2 YYDKDF (reference sequence). Here the CDR3 reads CATSREAAGSPHEQYF. The sequenced CDR3 bases are TGTGCCACCAGCAGAGAAGCGGCGGGCAGCCCCCACGAG. Full variable domain (outside the CDR3, taken from reference TRBV15 and TRBJ2-7): DAMVIQNPRYQVTQFGKPVTLSCSQTLNHNVMYWYQQKSSQAPKLLFHYYDKDFNNEADTPDNFQSRRPNTSFCFLDIRSPGLGDTAMYLCATSREAAGSPHEQYFGPGTRLTVT.

At least ten counts were recorded for this clone. The sequenced fragment ends 3 residues before the CDR3 boundary, so the rest is inferred from the germline J gene. J is TRBJ2-3 and V is TRBV5-1, with TRBD1 as a possible D gene (6 bases). CDR3 length: 18 residues. Trimming took 1 base from V and 2 from J, leaving 20 bases between them. Per germline, CDR1 SGHRS and CDR2 YFSETQ. CDR3 residues: CASSLPGTKSAYTDTQYF. The CDR3 DNA, read in part, is TGCGCCAGCAGCTTGCCCGGGACAAAGAGCGCTTACACAGATACG.

This clone came up many times. Sequencing ends 3 residues short of the CDR3 end; the germline J gene provides the rest. The chain uses TRBV28 and TRBJ2-5, with 10 bases aligning to TRBD2. J was trimmed by 5 bases and V by 3 bases; bases with no gene match: 12. This CDR3 spans 17 amino acids. Looked up from germline, CDR1 is MDHEN and CDR2 is SYDVKM. CDR3 sequence reads: CASSFASGSGSLETQYF. The part of the CDR3 DNA that was read is TGTGCCAGCAGTTTTGCTAGCGGGAGTGGGAGTTTGGAGACC.

The table lists this clone with many counts. The observed sequence ends 3 residues before the CDR3 terminus, with the missing tail filled in from the germline J gene. V and J are TRBV30 and TRBJ2-5; 7 bases agree with TRBD1. The CDR3 sequence is 16 residues long. J lost 7 bases, V lost 5 bases, and 19 bases had no gene match. Germline CDR1 GTSNPN, CDR2 SVGIG (reference sequence). CDR3 amino acids: CAWDSTGTANPGTQYF. The CDR3 bases that were read are TGTGCCTGGGATTCCACCGGGACAGCAAACCCCGGGACC.

In its sample, this clone was seen many times. The read is 3 residues too short to cover the CDR3 end, so that end is filled in from the germline J gene. This chain uses TRBV7-9 with TRBJ2-3; 8 nucleotides agree with TRBD2. The germline V gene has CDR1 SEHNR and CDR2 FQNEAQ (reference sequence). The CDR3 sequence is 15 residues long. The V segment lost 2 bases and the J segment 3 bases; nucleotides outside the gene matches: 4. The CDR3 bases that were read are TGTGCCAGCAGCTTATTCAGCGGGGGAACAGATACG. Its protein is CASSLFSGGTDT. The whole CDR3 reads CASSLFSGGTDTQYF. Based on the CDR3 plus reference TRBV7-9 and TRBJ2-3, the full variable domain is DTGVSQNPRHKITKRGQNVTFRCDPISEHNRLYWYRQTLGQGPEFLTYFQNEAQLEKSRLLSDRFSAERPKGSFSTLEIQRTEQGDSAMYLCASSLFSGGTDTQYFGPGTRLTVL.

This clone was detected ten times or more. Read sequence stops 3 residues before the CDR3 end, and the germline J gene provides the missing end. This chain joins TRBV12-3 or TRBV12-4 and TRBJ2-5; D gene unclear. V lost 2 bases to trimming and J lost 0 bases, with 7 bases between them. CDR3 length: 14 amino acids. The CDR3 protein is CASSLTGNQETQYF. The CDR3 DNA, read in part, is TGTGCCAGCAGTTTAACGGGTAACCAAGAGACC.

In this sample, this clone turned up many times. The CDR3 region is CAWSVLASNPYNEQFF. Partial CDR3 DNA: TGTGCCTGGAGTGTCTTGGCTAGCAATCCATACAATGAG. The chain employs TRBV30 and TRBJ2-1; D is possibly TRBD2 (5 bases). Read data end 3 residues before the CDR3 end; the end is taken from the germline J gene. With 0 bases removed from V and 4 bases from J, the gap between germline ends came to 16 bases. Germline-derived CDR1 and CDR2 are GTSNPN and SVGIG (reference sequence). The CDR3 runs to 16 residues.

This clone appeared many times. The read ends 3 residues early relative to the CDR3; the germline J gene fills the gap. The rearrangement joins TRBV2 to TRBJ2-7; TRBD2 aligns across 11 bases. The CDR3 is 14 amino acids. Germline CDR1 reads SNHLY; CDR2 reads FYNNEI. V lost 4 bases and J lost 2; bases outside the gene matches: 1. The CDR3 protein is CASSGSGGAYEQYF. The CDR3 DNA, read in part, is TGTGCCAGCAGTGGTAGCGGGGGGGCCTACGAG.

This clone has ten or more counts. CDR3 sequence reads: CSAVTSADTQYF. The DNA read from the CDR3 is TGCAGTGCTGTGACTAGCGCAGATACG. This chain links TRBV20-1 with TRBJ2-3, with 8 bases matching TRBD2. The read halts 3 residues ahead of the CDR3 end, with the missing end drawn from the germline J gene. This CDR3 contains 12 residues. V trimming: 5 bases; J trimming: 4 bases; junction bases outside the gene matches: 2. Germline assignment: CDR1 DFQATT and CDR2 SNEGSKA (reference sequence).

Relative to its sample, this clone is medium-sized (0.01 to 0.1%). The CDR3 goes on 3 residues after the read ends, and that part is filled in from the germline J gene. The rearrangement uses TRBV20-1 and TRBJ1-1; D call uncertain. V was shortened by 0 bases and J by 1 base, with 15 bases between the two germline ends. The CDR3 extends over 16 amino acids. Germline V gives CDR1 DFQATT, CDR2 SNEGSKA (reference sequence). The DNA read from the CDR3 is TGCAGTGCTAGAGATTCCACACCACGGGGGAACACTGAA. Its translation: CSARDSTPRGNTE. Given in full, the CDR3 is CSARDSTPRGNTEAFF.

At least ten counts were recorded for this clone. The CDR3 goes on 3 residues after the read ends, and that part is filled in from the germline J gene. The J gene is TRBJ2-5, the V gene TRBV7-8; D is unresolved. CDR3 size: 13 residues. Trimming took off 8 bases at V and 2 bases at J, with 12 bases between the two ends. Germline loops: CDR1 SGHVS, CDR2 FQNEAQ. The CDR3: CASCSVTQETQYF. The sequenced CDR3 bases are TGTGCCAGCTGCTCGGTGACACAAGAGACC.

This clone was seen many times. The read terminates 3 residues before the CDR3 end, so the remaining end is supplied by the germline J gene. The chain joins TRBV12-3 or TRBV12-4 to TRBJ2-5; TRBD2 agrees at 10 bases. This CDR3 spans 17 amino acids. CDR3: CASSLAPPSGGGGTQYF. CDR3 DNA, as far as it was read: TGTGCCAGCAGTTTAGCTCCCCCTAGCGGGGGTGGGGGCACC.

This clone was recorded at least ten times. The read ends 3 residues before the CDR3 terminus; that terminus is restored from the germline J gene. The chain links TRBV5-1 to TRBJ1-1; possibly TRBD1 for D (6 bases). Germline CDR1 is SGHRS and CDR2 is YFSETQ. The CDR3 has 13 residues. CDR3 loop: CASSLDLDRKAFF. CDR3 DNA, as far as it was read: TGCGCCAGCAGCTTGGATCTAGACAGGAAA.